One TCR beta chain is described in this entry. The antigen is not known. This record comes from a study of CXCR3-negative and CXCR3-positive naive CD8 T cells. General study points: Cryopreservation partially lowered CXCR3 expression, so most assays used fresh PBMCs. TRB CDR3 hydrophobicity was greater in CXCR3-positive naive cells than in CXCR3-negative naive cells. Each naive subset displayed comparably high diversity, whereas memory CD8+ cells displayed much lower diversity.

This CDR3 has 13 residues. The germline V gene has CDR1 MDHEN and CDR2 SYDVKM. Carrying UMI labels, the TRB cDNA libraries were prepared through 5' RACE. TCRdb reprocessed the 5' RACE reads; each CDR3 protein has one entry and no DNA is given. Its table lists about 98,000 distinct CDR3 sequences. The source material was naive CXCR3+ CD8+ T cells from blood. Subset denoted: CD45RO-CCR7+CD27+CD95- naive CD8+ T cells expressing CXCR3 (TNR3+). The V and J genes are TRBV28 and TRBJ2-1. This TCR derives from a human donor in good health. Some clones in this sample may be carry-over from other donors' samples. CDR3 in amino acids: CASSFVQYNEQFF.